The clone carrying this T cell receptor (beta chain) was detected a few times. Its antigen is undetermined. Every patient's tumor was robustly positive for Merkel cell polyomavirus Large T antigen on immunohistochemistry. TCRdb's copy holds only in-frame clones and misses some; the assay was immunoSEQ multiplex PCR. The sample shows 20,000 to 30,000 clones, 70% to 90% of them seen only once. This specimen belongs to a study of tumor-infiltrating T cells and Merkel cell polyomavirus. Study details: The T cells studied were CD8+ and recognized the Merkel cell polyomavirus KLL epitope. Median follow-up was around 2.8 years, ranging from roughly 1.1 to 6.0 years.

Study-wide findings and caveats: Tumors with roughly 5-120 KLL-specific clonotypes, versus 0-3, showed better MCC-specific survival.

Germline CDR1 reads MNHNS; CDR2 reads SASEGT. The CDR3 is 15 residues long. The germline V and J ends were trimmed by 4 bases and 0 bases, with 10 bases remaining between them. Sequencing used lymph node tissue. The V and J genes are TRBV6-1 and TRBJ1-5, with D maybe TRBD1 (6 bases). This TCR derives from a man in his fifties with Merkel cell carcinoma. The DNA of the CDR3 is TGTGCCAGCAGTGCCGGACAGTTTAGCAATCAGCCCCAGCATTTT. Residues: CASSAGQFSNQPQHF.